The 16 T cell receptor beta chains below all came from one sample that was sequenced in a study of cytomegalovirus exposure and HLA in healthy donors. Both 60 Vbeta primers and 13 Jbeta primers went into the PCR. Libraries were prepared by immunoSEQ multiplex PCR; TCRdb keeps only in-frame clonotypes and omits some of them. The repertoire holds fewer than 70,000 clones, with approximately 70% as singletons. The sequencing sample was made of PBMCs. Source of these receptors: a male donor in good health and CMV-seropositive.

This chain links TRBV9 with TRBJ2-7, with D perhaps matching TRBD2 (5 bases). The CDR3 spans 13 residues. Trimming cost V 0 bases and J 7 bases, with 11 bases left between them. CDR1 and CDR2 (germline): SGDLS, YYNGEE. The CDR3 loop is CASSVDPPGEQYF. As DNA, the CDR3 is TGTGCCAGCAGCGTAGACCCCCCGGGAGAGCAGTACTTC.

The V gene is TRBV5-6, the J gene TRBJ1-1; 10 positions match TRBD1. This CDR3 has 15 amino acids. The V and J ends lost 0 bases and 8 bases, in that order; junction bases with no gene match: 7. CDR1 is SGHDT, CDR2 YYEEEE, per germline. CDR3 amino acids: CASSLDATGGAEAFF. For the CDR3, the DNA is TGTGCCAGCAGCTTGGACGCGACAGGGGGCGCAGAAGCTTTCTTT.

The CDR3 DNA sequence: TGTGCCAGCAGCTTGGTCACAACGGAAGCTTTCTTT. Amino acid sequence: CASSLVTTEAFF. The V gene is TRBV7-9, the J gene TRBJ1-1; D is unclear. Germline loops: CDR1 SEHNR, CDR2 FQNEAQ (reference sequence). V was clipped by 3 bases and J by 8 bases, with 10 bases between them. The CDR3 length is 12 residues.

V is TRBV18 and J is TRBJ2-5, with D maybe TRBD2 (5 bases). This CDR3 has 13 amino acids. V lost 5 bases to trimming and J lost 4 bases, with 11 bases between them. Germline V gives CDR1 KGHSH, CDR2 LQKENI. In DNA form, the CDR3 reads TGTGCCAGCTCATTTTACGGAGGAGAGACCCAGTACTTC. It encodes CASSFYGGETQYF.

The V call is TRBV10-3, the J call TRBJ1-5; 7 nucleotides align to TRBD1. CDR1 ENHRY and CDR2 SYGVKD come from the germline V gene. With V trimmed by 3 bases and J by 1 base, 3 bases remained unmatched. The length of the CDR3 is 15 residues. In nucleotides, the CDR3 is TGTGCCATCAGTGAAGGGGGCGCGAGCAATCAGCCCCAGCATTTT. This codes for CAISEGGASNQPQHF.

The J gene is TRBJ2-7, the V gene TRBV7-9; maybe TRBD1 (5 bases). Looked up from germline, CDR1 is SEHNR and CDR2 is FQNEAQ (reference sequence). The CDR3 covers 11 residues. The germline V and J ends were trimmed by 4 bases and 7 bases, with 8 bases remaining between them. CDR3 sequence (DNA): TGTGCCAGCAGCTCGACAGCAGAGCAGTACTTC. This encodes CASSSTAEQYF.

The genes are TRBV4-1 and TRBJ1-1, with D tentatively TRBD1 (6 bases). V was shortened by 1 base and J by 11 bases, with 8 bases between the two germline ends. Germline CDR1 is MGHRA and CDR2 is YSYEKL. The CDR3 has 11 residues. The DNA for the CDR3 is TGCGCCAGCAGCCAAGGTAGGGGGGCTTTCTTT. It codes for CASSQGRGAFF.

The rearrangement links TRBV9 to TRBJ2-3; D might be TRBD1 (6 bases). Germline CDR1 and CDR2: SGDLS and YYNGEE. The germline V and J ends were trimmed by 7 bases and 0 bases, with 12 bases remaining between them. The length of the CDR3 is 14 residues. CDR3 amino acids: CASQGQTSTDTQYF. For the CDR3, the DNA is TGTGCCAGCCAGGGACAAACTAGCACAGATACGCAGTATTTT.

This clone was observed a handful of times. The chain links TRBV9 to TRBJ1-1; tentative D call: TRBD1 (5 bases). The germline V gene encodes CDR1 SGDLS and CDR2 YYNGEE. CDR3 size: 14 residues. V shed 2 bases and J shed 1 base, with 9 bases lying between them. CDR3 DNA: TGTGCCAGCAGCGTTAGGGGTTGGAACACTGAAGCTTTCTTT. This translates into CASSVRGWNTEAFF.

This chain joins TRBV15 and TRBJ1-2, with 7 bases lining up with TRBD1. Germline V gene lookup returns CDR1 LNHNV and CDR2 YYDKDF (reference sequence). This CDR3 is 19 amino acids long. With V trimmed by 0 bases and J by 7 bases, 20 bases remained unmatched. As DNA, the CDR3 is TGTGCCACCAGCAGAGATGAATGGTTCGACAGGGCGTCTAACGGTGGCTACACCTTC. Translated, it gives CATSRDEWFDRASNGGYTF. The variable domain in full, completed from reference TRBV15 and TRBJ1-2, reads DAMVIQNPRYQVTQFGKPVTLSCSQTLNHNVMYWYQQKSSQAPKLLFHYYDKDFNNEADTPDNFQSRRPNTSFCFLDIRSPGLGDTAMYLCATSRDEWFDRASNGGYTFGSGTRLTVV.

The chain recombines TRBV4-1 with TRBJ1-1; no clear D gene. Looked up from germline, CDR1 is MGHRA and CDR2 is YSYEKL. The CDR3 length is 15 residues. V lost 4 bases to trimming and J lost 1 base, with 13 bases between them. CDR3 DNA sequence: TGCGCCAGCAGCCGTAGTGGACTTACGAACACTGAAGCTTTCTTT. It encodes CASSRSGLTNTEAFF.

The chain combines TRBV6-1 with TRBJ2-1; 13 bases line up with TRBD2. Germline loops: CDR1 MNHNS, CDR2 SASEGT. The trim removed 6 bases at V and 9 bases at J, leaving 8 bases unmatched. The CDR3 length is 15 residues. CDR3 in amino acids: CASRTRTSGSSEQFF. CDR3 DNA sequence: TGTGCCAGCAGGACCCGGACTAGCGGGAGTAGTGAGCAGTTCTTC.

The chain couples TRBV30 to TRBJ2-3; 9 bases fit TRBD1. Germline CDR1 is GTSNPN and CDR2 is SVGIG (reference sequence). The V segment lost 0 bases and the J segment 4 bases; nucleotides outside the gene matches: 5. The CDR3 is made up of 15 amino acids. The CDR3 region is CAWSVLGTGPDTQYF. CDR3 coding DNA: TGTGCCTGGAGTGTACTGGGGACAGGGCCAGATACGCAGTATTTT.

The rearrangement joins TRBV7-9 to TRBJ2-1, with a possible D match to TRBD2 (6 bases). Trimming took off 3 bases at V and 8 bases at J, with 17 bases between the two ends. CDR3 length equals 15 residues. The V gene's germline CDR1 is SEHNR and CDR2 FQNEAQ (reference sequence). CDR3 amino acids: CASSFLPGGSDEQFF. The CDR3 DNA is TGTGCCAGCAGCTTTCTGCCCGGGGGAAGCGATGAGCAGTTCTTC.

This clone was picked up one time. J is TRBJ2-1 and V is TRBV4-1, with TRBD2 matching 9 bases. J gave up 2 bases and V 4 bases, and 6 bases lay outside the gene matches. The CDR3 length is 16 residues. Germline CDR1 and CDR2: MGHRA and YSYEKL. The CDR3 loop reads CASSPRGGGAYNEQFF. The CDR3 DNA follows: TGCGCCAGCAGCCCGAGAGGCGGGGGGGCCTACAATGAGCAGTTCTTC.

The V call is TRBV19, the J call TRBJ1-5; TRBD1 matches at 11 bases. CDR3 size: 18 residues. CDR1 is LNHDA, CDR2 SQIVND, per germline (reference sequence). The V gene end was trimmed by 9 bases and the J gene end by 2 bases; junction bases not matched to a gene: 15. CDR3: CASLRSGQGAVGNQPQHF. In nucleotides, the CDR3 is TGTGCCAGCCTACGCTCCGGACAGGGGGCGGTGGGCAATCAGCCCCAGCATTTT. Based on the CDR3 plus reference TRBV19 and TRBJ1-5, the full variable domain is DGGITQSPKYLFRKEGQNVTLSCEQNLNHDAMYWYRQDPGQGLRLIYYSQIVNDFQKGDIAEGYSVSREKKESFPLTVTSAQKNPTAFYLCASLRSGQGAVGNQPQHFGDGTRLSIL.